The 5 T cell receptor beta chains presented below share a single source sample, sequenced in a study of T cells in Graves' hyperthyroidism and ophthalmopathy. RNA transcripts served as the template for amplifying TCR beta CDR3 regions. The primer set for the first-round RT-PCR of the TCR CDR3 was HTBI. TCRdb ran MiXCR on the multiplex PCR reads and lists one entry per CDR3 protein. The sample lists around 690,000 distinct CDR3 sequences; around 15% were seen once. Material: blood. All receptors derive from a man aged 50-59 years with Graves' hyperthyroidism.

This clonotype was counted between two and nine times. This chain connects TRBV4-3 to TRBJ2-1; 12 bases align to TRBD2. CDR3 size: 16 residues. J lost 5 bases, V lost 4 bases, and 6 bases had no gene match. Germline CDR1 and CDR2: LGHNA and YSLEER. The CDR3 loop is CASSLLAGGTHNEQFF. In DNA form, the CDR3 reads TGCGCCAGCAGCCTACTAGCGGGAGGTACCCACAATGAGCAGTTCTTC.

This clonotype was recorded at least ten times. The rearrangement joins TRBV6-2 or TRBV6-3 to TRBJ2-7, with 8 bases matching TRBD2. The ends lost 5 bases at V and 6 bases at J; junction bases unmatched: 12. Germline V gives CDR1 MNHEY, CDR2 SVGEGT. The CDR3 has 15 amino acids. DNA of the CDR3: TGTGCCAGCAGTAGCCGGGAACTAGCGGTTCGCGAGCAGTACTTC. The encoded protein is CASSSRELAVREQYF.

This clonotype was detected many times. The J gene is TRBJ2-1, the V gene TRBV9; TRBD2 matches at 12 bases. The CDR3 has 15 residues. Germline assignment: CDR1 SGDLS and CDR2 YYNGEE. After removal of 4 bases from V and 8 bases from J, the junction contained 7 bases not matched to a gene. CDR3 nucleotide sequence: TGTGCCAGCAGCCCTCTAGCGGGAGGGCCCCATGAGCAGTTCTTC. Protein product: CASSPLAGGPHEQFF.

The table lists this clonotype with many counts. This rearrangement joins TRBV28 to TRBJ1-2; no clear D. The CDR3 runs to 16 residues. The V gene's germline CDR1 is MDHEN and CDR2 SYDVKM. Trimming shortened V by 6 bases and J by 2 bases, and 19 bases separated the two germline ends. The CDR3 bases are TGTGCCAGCAGCACCACGAGGGTTGGAATCAACTATGGCTACACCTTC. The encoded protein is CASSTTRVGINYGYTF.

This clonotype was picked up many times. The chain carries TRBV20-1 and TRBJ1-1; D gene unclear. This CDR3 comprises 14 residues. V was cut by 0 bases and J by 4 bases, with 12 bases left in between. Germline V CDR1 and CDR2: DFQATT, SNEGSKA (reference sequence). CDR3 protein: CSARDRQVSTEAFF. Written as DNA, the CDR3 is TGCAGTGCTAGAGATCGGCAGGTCAGCACTGAAGCTTTCTTT.